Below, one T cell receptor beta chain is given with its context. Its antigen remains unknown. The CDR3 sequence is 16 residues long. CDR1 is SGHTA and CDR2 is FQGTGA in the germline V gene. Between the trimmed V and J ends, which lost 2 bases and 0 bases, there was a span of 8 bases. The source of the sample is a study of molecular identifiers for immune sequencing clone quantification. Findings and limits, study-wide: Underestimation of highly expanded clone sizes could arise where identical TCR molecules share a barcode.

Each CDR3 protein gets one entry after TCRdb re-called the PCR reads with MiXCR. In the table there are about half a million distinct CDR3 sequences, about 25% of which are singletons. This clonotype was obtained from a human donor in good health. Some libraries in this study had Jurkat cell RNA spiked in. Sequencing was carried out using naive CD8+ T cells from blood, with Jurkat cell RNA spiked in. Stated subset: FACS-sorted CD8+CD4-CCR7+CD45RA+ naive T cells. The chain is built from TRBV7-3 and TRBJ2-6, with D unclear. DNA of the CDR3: TGTGCCAGCAGCTTAGGGGTAACCTCTGGGGCCAACGTCCTGACTTTC. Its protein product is CASSLGVTSGANVLTF. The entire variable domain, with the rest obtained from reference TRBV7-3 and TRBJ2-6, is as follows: GAGVSQTPSNKVTEKGKYVELRCDPISGHTALYWYRQSLGQGPEFLIYFQGTGAADDSGLPNDRFFAVRPEGSVSTLKIQRTERGDSAVYLCASSLGVTSGANVLTFGAGSRLTVL.